The next 9 T cell receptor beta chains were all read from a single sample in a study of early T cells in non-severe SARS-CoV-2 infection. TCRdb passed the 5' RACE reads through MiXCR, listing each CDR3 protein once. The sample lists approximately 32,000 distinct CDR3 sequences; 3.5% to 5% were seen once. Sample: whole blood. The source is an adult who was a healthcare worker with PCR-confirmed SARS-CoV-2 infection or an uninfected control (not recorded which).

This clonotype turned up a few times. The chain couples TRBV6-4 to TRBJ2-2, with 10 nucleotides matching TRBD2. Germline V gene sequence: CDR1 MRHNA, CDR2 SNTAGT. The CDR3 spans 14 residues. J lost 3 bases, V lost 5 bases, and 0 bases had no gene match. The CDR3 DNA sequence: TGTGCCAGCAGTAGCGGGAGGGACACCGGGGAGCTGTTTTTT. Translating gives CASSSGRDTGELFF.

This clonotype was seen only a few times. The rearrangement joins TRBV25-1 to TRBJ2-7; D not resolved. V was trimmed by 7 bases and J by 7 bases, leaving 8 bases between them. Germline CDR1 and CDR2: MGHDK and SYGVNS. CDR3 length: 10 residues. The CDR3 region has the DNA TGTGCCAGCAAACCCCTTGAGCAGTACTTC. Encoded protein: CASKPLEQYF.

This clonotype was observed a handful of times. The rearrangement joins TRBV5-4 to TRBJ2-2; the D gene is possibly TRBD2 (6 bases). Trimming pared 1 base from V and 5 bases from J, leaving 15 bases between. This CDR3 has 16 residues. Germline lookup yields CDR1 SGHNT and CDR2 YYREEE (reference sequence). CDR3 bases: TGTGCCAGCAGCTTGATGTTGCGGGGTCAAACCGGGGAGCTGTTTTTT. This translates into CASSLMLRGQTGELFF.

In its sample, this clonotype was seen many times. The V and J genes are TRBV6-1 and TRBJ1-1, with D uncertain. Germline assignment: CDR1 MNHNS and CDR2 SASEGT. The germline V and J ends were trimmed by 1 base and 1 base, with 7 bases remaining between them. The CDR3 consists of 14 residues. The DNA for the CDR3 is TGTGCCAGCAGTGAAGGGAGGCAGAACACTGAAGCTTTCTTT. Its translation is CASSEGRQNTEAFF.

The chain employs TRBV11-2 and TRBJ2-7, with D hard to call. The V end lost 0 bases, the J end lost 0 bases, and 6 bases lay between the germline ends. The CDR3 totals 14 residues. In germline, CDR1 is SGHAT, CDR2 FQNNGV. The CDR3, as DNA: TGTGCCAGCAGCTTAGAACACCTCTCCTACGAGCAGTACTTC. Its translation is CASSLEHLSYEQYF.

This clonotype was counted ten times or more. V is TRBV10-3 and J is TRBJ1-2; maybe TRBD1 (6 bases). CDR1 is ENHRY, CDR2 SYGVKD, per germline. V lost 2 bases and J lost 3, with 10 bases in between. The CDR3 has 14 amino acids. In DNA, the CDR3 is TGTGCCATCAGTGAGACAGGGTCCTACTATGGCTACACCTTC. Protein sequence: CAISETGSYYGYTF.

The rearrangement joins TRBV7-8 to TRBJ2-5; D remains ambiguous. Germline lookup yields CDR1 SGHVS and CDR2 FQNEAQ. V was pared by 1 base and J by 2 bases, with 8 bases between. CDR3 length equals 14 residues. The CDR3 DNA follows: TGTGCCAGCAGCTTAGAGTACTCTCAAGAGACCCAGTACTTC. Translated: CASSLEYSQETQYF.

By frequency in the sample, this clonotype is medium-sized (0.01 to 0.1%). The chain links TRBV29-1 to TRBJ2-5; the D gene could be TRBD1 or TRBD2 (5 bases each). The germline V and J ends were trimmed by 6 bases and 0 bases, with 11 bases remaining between them. The CDR3 covers 13 residues. Germline CDR1 is SQVTM and CDR2 is ANQGSEA. CDR3 bases: TGCAGCGTCAGGGACGGTAACCAAGAGACCCAGTACTTC. This translates into CSVRDGNQETQYF.

This clonotype was found many times. The chain couples TRBV7-9 to TRBJ1-1; no clear D gene. Per the germline V gene, CDR1 is SEHNR and CDR2 is FQNEAQ (reference sequence). CDR3 length: 11 amino acids. V lost 6 bases, J lost 8 bases, and 10 bases lay in between. CDR3 sequence: CASSLTSEAFF. CDR3 coding DNA: TGTGCCAGCAGTTTGACCTCCGAAGCTTTCTTT.